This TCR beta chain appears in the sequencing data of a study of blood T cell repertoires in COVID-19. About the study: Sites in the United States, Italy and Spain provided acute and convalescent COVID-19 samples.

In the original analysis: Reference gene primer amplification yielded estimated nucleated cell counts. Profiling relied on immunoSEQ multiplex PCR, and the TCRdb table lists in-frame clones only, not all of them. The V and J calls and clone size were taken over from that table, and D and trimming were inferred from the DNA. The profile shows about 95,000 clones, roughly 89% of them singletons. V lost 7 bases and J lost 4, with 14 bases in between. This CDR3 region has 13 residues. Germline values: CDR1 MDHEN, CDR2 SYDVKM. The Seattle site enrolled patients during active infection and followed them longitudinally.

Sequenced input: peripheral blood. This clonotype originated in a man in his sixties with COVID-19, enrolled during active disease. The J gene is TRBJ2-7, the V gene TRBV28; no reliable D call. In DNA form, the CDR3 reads TGTGCCAGCAAGAGAGGATTGGAGTACGAGCAGTACTTC. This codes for CASKRGLEYEQYF.